This is a list of T cell receptor beta chains from one sample in a study of cytomegalovirus exposure and HLA in healthy donors. Assay used: immunoSEQ multiplex PCR; TCRdb lists only in-frame clones, some missing. The sample holds tens of thousands of clones; more than 65% are singletons and the top ten take 12%. What was sequenced was PBMCs. The receptors shown here come from a male donor in good health and CMV-seropositive. Each CDR3 is given with its conserved first and last residue. D genes are given only for firm matches. Not all rows give a size; the values are once, few, many and, for expanded clones, a class.

v_call: TRBV19
j_call: TRBJ2-5
clone_size: .
d_call: TRBD2
cdr3_length: 16
cdr3_aa: CASSASGVGRQETQYF
cdr3_nt: TGTGCCAGTAGTGCCAGCGGGGTGGGGCGCCAAGAGACCCAGTACTTC

v_call: TRBV6-1
j_call: TRBJ2-1
clone_size: .
d_call: TRBD2
cdr3_length: 15
cdr3_aa: CASSDGTSGHNEQFF
cdr3_nt: TGTGCCAGCAGTGACGGGACTAGCGGCCACAATGAGCAGTTCTTC

v_call: TRBV18
j_call: TRBJ1-2
clone_size: .
d_call: TRBD1
cdr3_length: 15
cdr3_aa: CASSPPGQGYYGYTF
cdr3_nt: TGTGCCAGCTCACCACCGGGACAGGGATACTATGGCTACACCTTC

v_call: TRBV5-6
j_call: TRBJ1-5
clone_size: .
d_call: .
cdr3_length: 16
cdr3_aa: CASSTAKAYSNQPQHF
cdr3_nt: TGTGCCAGCAGCACTGCAAAAGCATATAGCAATCAGCCCCAGCATTTT

v_call: TRBV30
j_call: TRBJ1-5
clone_size: .
d_call: .
cdr3_length: 15
cdr3_aa: CAWSVLGRSNQPQHF
cdr3_nt: TGTGCCTGGAGTGTACTAGGCAGGAGTAATCAGCCCCAGCATTTT

v_call: TRBV29-1
j_call: TRBJ2-1
clone_size: once
d_call: TRBD1
cdr3_length: 15
cdr3_aa: CSGIPGQGIIGEQFF
cdr3_nt: TGCAGCGGTATACCGGGACAGGGAATTATAGGTGAGCAGTTCTTC

v_call: TRBV30
j_call: TRBJ1-1
clone_size: .
d_call: .
cdr3_length: 13
cdr3_aa: CAWSKGVGTEAFF
cdr3_nt: TGTGCCTGGAGTAAGGGGGTAGGCACTGAAGCTTTCTTT

v_call: TRBV6-6
j_call: TRBJ2-3
clone_size: few
d_call: .
cdr3_length: 13
cdr3_aa: CASSRDTTDTQYF
cdr3_nt: TGTGCCAGCAGCCGGGACACCACAGATACGCAGTATTTT

v_call: TRBV4-2
j_call: TRBJ2-4
clone_size: .
d_call: .
cdr3_length: 13
cdr3_aa: CASSQERRNIQYF
cdr3_nt: TGTGCCAGCAGCCAAGAGCGTCGGAACATTCAGTACTTC

v_call: TRBV19
j_call: TRBJ2-7
clone_size: .
d_call: TRBD1
cdr3_length: 13
cdr3_aa: CASSNGQDYEQYF
cdr3_nt: TGTGCCAGTAGCAATGGACAGGATTACGAGCAGTACTTC

v_call: TRBV10-3
j_call: TRBJ2-2
clone_size: .
d_call: TRBD2
cdr3_length: 14
cdr3_aa: CAIRAGGAFGELFF
cdr3_nt: TGTGCCATCAGAGCGGGGGGGGCATTTGGGGAGCTGTTTTTT

v_call: TRBV10-1
j_call: TRBJ2-7
clone_size: .
d_call: TRBD2
cdr3_length: 15
cdr3_aa: CARSEAGAKAYEQYF
cdr3_nt: TGCGCCAGAAGTGAAGCGGGGGCTAAAGCCTACGAGCAGTACTTC

v_call: TRBV7-3
j_call: TRBJ2-7
clone_size: .
d_call: TRBD1
cdr3_length: 15
cdr3_aa: CASSLGDRVNYEQYF
cdr3_nt: TGTGCCAGCAGCTTGGGGGACAGGGTTAATTACGAGCAGTACTTC

v_call: TRBV5-1
j_call: TRBJ1-2
clone_size: .
d_call: TRBD1
cdr3_length: 15
cdr3_aa: CASTAGQGGNYGYTF
cdr3_nt: TGCGCCAGCACCGCTGGACAGGGGGGTAACTATGGCTACACCTTC

v_call: TRBV20-1
j_call: TRBJ2-7
clone_size: .
d_call: .
cdr3_length: 11
cdr3_aa: CSASAVYEQYF
cdr3_nt: TGCAGTGCTAGTGCGGTCTACGAGCAGTACTTC

v_call: TRBV7-3
j_call: TRBJ2-2
clone_size: once
d_call: TRBD1
cdr3_length: 14
cdr3_aa: CASSLGQEAGELFF
cdr3_nt: TGTGCCAGCAGCCTCGGACAGGAGGCCGGGGAGCTGTTTTTT

v_call: TRBV1
j_call: TRBJ2-7
clone_size: .
d_call: .
cdr3_length: 17
cdr3_aa: CTSSQVGGLAGFYEQYF
cdr3_nt: TGCACCAGCAGCCAAGTAGGAGGGCTAGCGGGGTTCTACGAGCAGTACTTC

v_call: TRBV9
j_call: TRBJ1-2
clone_size: .
d_call: .
cdr3_length: 16
cdr3_aa: CASSVYPTATLYGYTF
cdr3_nt: TGTGCCAGCAGCGTTTATCCGACAGCGACCCTCTATGGCTACACCTTC

v_call: TRBV7-8
j_call: TRBJ2-7
clone_size: .
d_call: .
cdr3_length: 16
cdr3_aa: CASSSKQAIPPYEQYF
cdr3_nt: TGTGCCAGCAGCTCCAAACAGGCGATACCCCCCTACGAGCAGTACTTC

v_call: TRBV7-3
j_call: TRBJ2-5
clone_size: .
d_call: .
cdr3_length: 14
cdr3_aa: CASSYTGPWETQYF
cdr3_nt: TGTGCCAGCAGCTATACAGGGCCGTGGGAGACCCAGTACTTC

v_call: TRBV11-2
j_call: TRBJ2-7
clone_size: .
d_call: .
cdr3_length: 16
cdr3_aa: CASSLTSGVGSYEQYF
cdr3_nt: TGTGCCAGCAGCTTAACTTCGGGAGTGGGATCCTACGAGCAGTACTTC

v_call: TRBV7-9
j_call: TRBJ2-2
clone_size: .
d_call: TRBD1
cdr3_length: 15
cdr3_aa: CASGDRDRPTGELFF
cdr3_nt: TGTGCCAGCGGCGACCGGGACAGACCCACCGGGGAGCTGTTTTTT

v_call: TRBV5-6
j_call: TRBJ2-5
clone_size: .
d_call: TRBD2
cdr3_length: 16
cdr3_aa: CASSLLAGGTQETQYF
cdr3_nt: TGTGCCAGCAGCTTGTTAGCGGGGGGGACTCAAGAGACCCAGTACTTC

v_call: TRBV5-4
j_call: TRBJ1-6
clone_size: .
d_call: .
cdr3_length: 14
cdr3_aa: CATRRLGENSPLHF
cdr3_nt: TGTGCCACTAGAAGGCTGGGAGAAAATTCACCCCTCCACTTT

v_call: TRBV11-2
j_call: TRBJ1-1
clone_size: .
d_call: .
cdr3_length: 13
cdr3_aa: CASSLASRGSAFF
cdr3_nt: TGTGCCAGCAGCTTAGCTAGCAGGGGTTCCGCTTTCTTT

v_call: TRBV4-1
j_call: TRBJ2-1
clone_size: .
d_call: .
cdr3_length: 15
cdr3_aa: CASSQVAGRPNEQFF
cdr3_nt: TGCGCCAGCAGCCAAGTGGCAGGTCGGCCCAATGAGCAGTTCTTC

v_call: TRBV30
j_call: TRBJ1-2
clone_size: .
d_call: TRBD1
cdr3_length: 13
cdr3_aa: CAWSRTGDYGYTF
cdr3_nt: TGTGCCTGGAGTCGGACAGGGGACTATGGCTACACCTTC

v_call: TRBV6-5
j_call: TRBJ1-2
clone_size: .
d_call: .
cdr3_length: 14
cdr3_aa: CASSYGGAYYGYTF
cdr3_nt: TGTGCCAGCAGTTACGGGGGCGCTTACTATGGCTACACCTTC

v_call: TRBV18
j_call: TRBJ2-7
clone_size: .
d_call: TRBD1
cdr3_length: 15
cdr3_aa: CASSPQDRATYEQYF
cdr3_nt: TGTGCCAGCTCACCACAGGACAGGGCAACCTACGAGCAGTACTTC

v_call: TRBV5-1
j_call: TRBJ1-4
clone_size: few
d_call: .
cdr3_length: 16
cdr3_aa: CASSLPSIEGGEKLFF
cdr3_nt: TGCGCCAGCAGCTTGCCCTCTATAGAAGGAGGTGAAAAACTGTTTTTT

v_call: TRBV11-2
j_call: TRBJ2-7
clone_size: once
d_call: .
cdr3_length: 13
cdr3_aa: CASSPGPGYEQYF
cdr3_nt: TGTGCCAGCAGCCCAGGGCCTGGCTACGAGCAGTACTTC

v_call: TRBV7-9
j_call: TRBJ1-4
clone_size: .
d_call: .
cdr3_length: 15
cdr3_aa: CASSLARGASEKLFF
cdr3_nt: TGTGCCAGCAGCTTAGCCCGGGGGGCTAGTGAAAAACTGTTTTTT

v_call: TRBV7-3
j_call: TRBJ2-2
clone_size: .
d_call: TRBD2
cdr3_length: 16
cdr3_aa: CASSLMSRGGPGELFF
cdr3_nt: TGTGCCAGCAGCTTAATGTCCCGGGGGGGCCCCGGGGAGCTGTTTTTT

v_call: TRBV4-2
j_call: TRBJ2-7
clone_size: once
d_call: .
cdr3_length: 12
cdr3_aa: CASTGASYEQYF
cdr3_nt: TGTGCCAGCACAGGGGCCTCCTACGAGCAGTACTTC

v_call: TRBV6-5
j_call: TRBJ2-7
clone_size: few
d_call: .
cdr3_length: 15
cdr3_aa: CASSYVVDRIYEQYF
cdr3_nt: TGTGCCAGCAGTTACGTTGTCGACAGGATCTACGAGCAGTACTTC

v_call: TRBV27
j_call: TRBJ2-2
clone_size: .
d_call: TRBD2
cdr3_length: 15
cdr3_aa: CASSAGTSLYGELFF
cdr3_nt: TGTGCCAGCAGCGCCGGGACTAGTCTTTACGGGGAGCTGTTTTTT

v_call: TRBV19
j_call: TRBJ1-5
clone_size: .
d_call: .
cdr3_length: 13
cdr3_aa: CASSIARNQPQHF
cdr3_nt: TGTGCCAGTAGTATAGCCAGAAATCAGCCCCAGCATTTT

v_call: TRBV5-1
j_call: TRBJ1-2
clone_size: .
d_call: TRBD1
cdr3_length: 15
cdr3_aa: CASSFGTGESYGYTF
cdr3_nt: TGCGCCAGCAGCTTTGGGACAGGGGAAAGCTATGGCTACACCTTC

v_call: TRBV19
j_call: TRBJ2-5
clone_size: .
d_call: TRBD2
cdr3_length: 14
cdr3_aa: CATSGLGTSETQYF
cdr3_nt: TGTGCCACCTCGGGACTAGGTACGTCGGAGACCCAGTACTTC

v_call: TRBV15
j_call: TRBJ1-1
clone_size: .
d_call: .
cdr3_length: 15
cdr3_aa: CATSERRAMNTEAFF
cdr3_nt: TGTGCCACCAGCGAGAGGAGGGCGATGAACACTGAAGCTTTCTTT

v_call: TRBV10-3
j_call: TRBJ2-7
clone_size: .
d_call: .
cdr3_length: 14
cdr3_aa: CAIRNGRLSYEQYF
cdr3_nt: TGTGCCATCAGAAATGGCCGACTCTCCTACGAGCAGTACTTC

v_call: TRBV30
j_call: TRBJ1-1
clone_size: few
d_call: TRBD1
cdr3_length: 13
cdr3_aa: CAWSLGTGTEAFF
cdr3_nt: TGTGCCTGGAGCTTGGGGACAGGGACTGAAGCTTTCTTT

v_call: TRBV2
j_call: TRBJ1-1
clone_size: .
d_call: .
cdr3_length: 14
cdr3_aa: CASRVETVNTEAFF
cdr3_nt: TGTGCCAGCAGGGTTGAAACAGTAAACACTGAAGCTTTCTTT

v_call: TRBV5-1
j_call: TRBJ1-3
clone_size: .
d_call: TRBD1
cdr3_length: 15
cdr3_aa: CASSPQGAAGNTIYF
cdr3_nt: TGCGCCAGCAGCCCACAGGGGGCTGCGGGAAACACCATATATTTT

v_call: TRBV6-1
j_call: TRBJ2-7
clone_size: once
d_call: TRBD1
cdr3_length: 15
cdr3_aa: CASSGGGTGDYEQYF
cdr3_nt: TGTGCCAGCAGTGGAGGGGGGACAGGGGACTACGAGCAGTACTTC

v_call: TRBV5-1
j_call: TRBJ2-5
clone_size: .
d_call: TRBD1
cdr3_length: 13
cdr3_aa: CASSPGTEETQYF
cdr3_nt: TGCGCCAGCAGCCCCGGGACAGAAGAGACCCAGTACTTC

v_call: TRBV28
j_call: TRBJ2-3
clone_size: .
d_call: TRBD2
cdr3_length: 16
cdr3_aa: CASRAQREGFTDTQYF
cdr3_nt: TGTGCCAGCAGGGCCCAGCGGGAGGGCTTCACAGATACGCAGTATTTT

v_call: TRBV7-3
j_call: TRBJ2-2
clone_size: .
d_call: TRBD2
cdr3_length: 18
cdr3_aa: CASSLRGTSSGGAGELFF
cdr3_nt: TGTGCCAGCAGCTTAAGAGGGACTTCTAGCGGGGGTGCCGGGGAGCTGTTTTTT

v_call: TRBV7-6
j_call: TRBJ2-7
clone_size: .
d_call: TRBD2
cdr3_length: 11
cdr3_aa: CASSSSGEQYF
cdr3_nt: TGTGCCAGCAGCTCTAGCGGCGAGCAGTACTTC